This TCR beta chain derives from a study of cytomegalovirus exposure and HLA in healthy donors (dated by TCRdb to about 2017). As for the study more broadly: An earlier analysis of more than 550 of the donors reported about 260 Gb of sequence data and 90 million to 120 million unique TCR beta sequences obtained from around 190 million T cells. Around 300 gigabases of sequencing data and 70 million to 85 million unique TCR sequences were included in an early release covering roughly 600 HLA-typed donors. Among the roughly 390 genotyped donors, roughly 80% belonged to the genetic ancestry cluster associated with self-reported Caucasian donors. The study aimed to test whether signatures of past pathogen exposure could be identified by cataloging public T cell receptors. Using immunosequencing, the study profiled T cell repertoires from roughly 650 subjects and related those repertoires to cytomegalovirus serostatus. A separate validation cohort of 90 to 150 different subjects was used in addition to the roughly 670-subject first cohort. The study combined high-throughput TCR immunosequencing, statistical association of individual TCRs with disease status, and machine learning to predict cytomegalovirus infection status. To study patterns of TCR occurrence, a later analysis re-analyzed previously published TCR beta repertoires from around 700 donors and added high-resolution HLA genotyping. In the later analysis, no new phenotypic data were used to find candidate immune exposures; instead, reliance was placed on TCR beta sequences and their occurrence across donors. An earlier analysis of around 640 of the donors used high-throughput TCR beta sequencing to judge whether each TCR beta V gene segment behaved as functional or pseudogenic. Donor age, sex, ethnicity and CMV serostatus were collected together with the repertoire data. A later genetic analysis used genome-wide SNP genotypes for about 65% of the roughly 700 donors, treating that subset as a discovery cohort. Every repertoire in the discovery cohort had been generated on one and the same sequencing platform. Both class I and class II loci were covered by HLA typing, at four-digit resolution. The number of typed donors differed by locus: roughly 620-640 for A, B, C, DRB1 and DQB1; approximately 520 for DQA1; 600 to 610 for DPA1; and roughly 470 for DPB1. About 5 DR-DQ haplotypes were handled as single units for association and clustering, since linkage in the cohort was strong. On average, 235,054 unique TCR beta nucleotide sequences were sequenced per donor among several hundred genotyped donors of the cohort, with roughly 20% of those sequences being non-productive. The investigation overall reported the following: A later analysis found that TCR association rates varied across HLA loci, with DRB1 alleles showing the most associated TCRs and HLA-C alleles the fewest. The classifier was reported to diagnose cytomegalovirus status with high specificity and sensitivity in both the original and validation cohorts. Some IMGT-functional V segments, including TRBV6-2 and TRBV6-3, could not be distinguished by the 87-base-pair reads and were therefore excluded. Linkage disequilibrium might explain the correlated functional status among segregating V segments, but an unknown experimental factor could not be ruled out. About 17 rarely observed V segments, including chromosome 9 orphons, were excluded from the earlier analysis of a few hundred of the donors because counts were too low. A later analysis found that most CMV-associated TCR beta chains appeared HLA-restricted, with HLA associations seemingly driven largely by CMV exposure. Immune exposure information for the cohort was limited to CMV serostatus. A further reported finding was that TCR beta sequences accurately predicted the HLA-A and HLA-B alleles for most subjects in the first cohort. Compared with the 666-donor mean, donors in an Asian-associated ancestry cluster had fewer N-insertions in productive TCRs, according to a later genetic analysis. Because some donors lacked HLA typing at each locus, the association tests relied only on the typed subset. A cluster of highly shared sequence variants was judged likely to be a technical artifact of the sequencing pipeline. The study listed approximately 160 TCR beta chains as associated with cytomegalovirus. Compared with equally common non-associated chains, HLA-associated TCR beta chains in a later analysis were more clonally expanded and had lower generation probabilities. In a later genetic analysis, a missense DCLRE1C variant was associated with V-gene and J-gene trimming of TCR beta chains, and the association was replicated in an independent cohort. The authors suggested that the approach could potentially be generalized to other disease states and immunological phenotypes. In a later analysis, several top co-occurrence clusters were reported to appear linked to parvovirus B19, influenza, CMV and Epstein-Barr virus. In an earlier analysis of 587 of the donors, most TCR beta V segments were observed in productive rearrangements about 87% or about 30% of the time, broadly matching IMGT annotations. At a false discovery rate of 0.05, a later analysis linked 15,000 to 20,000 TCR beta sequences to specific HLA alleles. When HLA alleles, especially DR and DQ, strongly co-occurred, TCR associations were difficult to assign to individual alleles. Only TCR beta chains were sequenced in this cohort, and the absence of alpha or paired-chain data limited detectable features. Most TCR sequences were seen in very few donors, while some public TCRs were found in many individuals. Roughly uniform sequencing depth across donors was assumed in presence/absence analyses, although this assumption may not hold. A few of the identified cytomegalovirus-associated TCR beta chains were confirmed in vitro to be specific for cytomegalovirus antigens.

Library preparation used the immunoSEQ multiplex PCR assay. The multiplex PCR relied on a mix of 60 forward primers for TCR Vbeta segments and 13 reverse primers for TCR Jbeta segments. Amplification of the CDR3 region of rearranged TCR beta genes was performed with a multiplex PCR assay on genomic DNA. Amplified TCR beta libraries were sequenced as 87-base-pair reads on the Illumina HiSeq System. The study's own analysis went as follows. In a later analysis, 70 million to 95 million unique TCR beta chains were counted across the approximately 640 repertoires, and approximately 11 million of these chains were shared by at least two donors. Raw reads were error-corrected and collapsed into unique sequences by a nearest-neighbor algorithm in which closely related sequences were merged to remove PCR and sequencing errors. V, D and J gene segments were assigned by aligning CDR3 sequences to IMGT reference sequences. For a sequence to be retained, a match of at least six nucleotides to both a V gene segment and a J gene segment was required. Rearrangements were called productive when the CDR3 lacked stop codons and stayed in frame with V and J; all others were non-productive. Following IMGT convention, CDR3 was defined as the stretch from the second conserved V-encoded cysteine up to the conserved J-encoded phenylalanine. Sequences without an unambiguous match to a single V gene segment were excluded from the earlier analysis of approximately 600 of the donors. In an earlier analysis of roughly 600 of the donors, a V segment was called functional when productive rearrangements were above 56.7%, and segregating when the standard deviation between donors exceeded 5%. A statistical classification framework was built to diagnose cytomegalovirus status from the catalog of TCR beta chain sequences. A later analysis assigned V and J genes by comparing TCR nucleotide sequences with IMGT/GENE-DB human TR gene sequences. A later analysis assigned CDR3 sequences and most-parsimonious VDJ recombination scenarios with the TCRdist pipeline. In a later analysis, every TCR beta chain was defined by the combination of its CDR3 amino acid sequence and its V-gene family, and reads without a unique V-gene family were dropped. A later analysis removed 592 highly shared, low-generation-probability nucleotide sequences to deal with suspected cross-contamination and a sequencing artifact. For each public chain, a later analysis derived a clonal expansion index from normalized ranks of inferred template counts within each repertoire. In a later analysis, generation probabilities were computed with a VDJ recombination model fitted to out-of-frame rearrangements, and the resulting probabilities were checked against IGoR. Hypergeometric tests were used in a later analysis to score TCR-TCR, TCR-HLA and TCR-CMV co-occurrence, with a repertoire-size bias correction applied to the TCR pairs. In a later analysis, false discovery rates were estimated by permuting HLA or CMV assignments 20 times. In a later analysis, co-occurring TCRs were grouped using DBSCAN, and TCRdist sequence similarity was added for clustering within HLA-allele-positive subsets. Repertoires with fewer than 30,000 or more than 120,000 public chains were left out of co-occurrence clustering, as were five repertoires with anomalous nucleotide sharing. In TCRdb, the immuneACCESS table is reduced to in-frame sequences with V and J assigned. These tables do not hold every clone; where another copy was compared, an unresolved V gene accounts for under half, and the others remain unexplained. V and J calls and clone size are copied from that table; D and trimming were computed from the DNA. The sample records 120,000 to 150,000 clones, roughly 85% of which are singletons. 0.5% to 0.85% of the sample belongs to the ten largest clones.

The cohort comprised under 700 healthy bone marrow donors. At the time of sampling, every cohort member was nominally healthy, though immune exposures that went unrecorded were likely present. The donor tested CMV seronegative and was one of the 352 seronegative cohort members. Every donor gave a peripheral blood sample, and the peripheral blood mononuclear cells from that sample were used for TCR beta sequencing. Genomic DNA extraction from the blood cell samples was performed with the Qiagen DNeasy Blood Extraction Kit. Its CDR3 holds 13 amino acids, cysteine through phenylalanine. Of the read, only the CDR3 DNA is kept; its 39 bases are in frame from base 1. V drops 4 bases and J drops 4 bases, leaving 10 bases in between. The germline V gene specifies MDHEN as CDR1 and SYDVKM as CDR2. This clone was counted between two and nine times. The clone's antigen remains unknown. No base quality information exists; no much larger clone differs at one position.

The receptor comes from a male donor in good health and CMV-seronegative. Sample: PBMCs. The chain uses TRBV28 and TRBJ1-2; tentative D gene TRBD1, with 5 bases matching. The CDR3 has the sequence CASSSQGSYGYTF. In nucleotide form, the sequence is TGTGCCAGCAGTTCGCAGGGATCCTATGGCTACACCTTC.